This TCR beta chain was identified during a study of blood T cells in healthy people across ages (dated by TCRdb to about 2015). Study-level background: In model experiments, roughly one uniquely barcoded TCR beta cDNA molecule per two T cells was captured by template switching. Using the same blood draw, the study looked at two additional independent replicas of 1 million unique cDNA reads for two donors, one aged 18 to 29 and the other aged 80 or older. Using deep sequencing normalized with unique cDNA molecular identifiers, the study measured how TCR beta repertoire diversity changes with age. Donors were grouped into four age groups: young (average approximately 15 years), middle-aged (over 35), aged (62) and long-lived (around 82). To avoid experimental bias, donors of different ages were distributed randomly across sequencing lanes. What the study reported, not specific to this receptor: Observed TCR beta diversity per million T cells fell roughly linearly with age, and a significant reduction was already apparent by age around 44. A strong correlation was found between observed TCR beta diversity and the percentage of naive T cells measured by flow cytometry. The CMV infection status of donors was not known, potentially confounding age-related changes in expanded clonotypes. Bulk unsorted PBMC profiling prevented conclusive comparison of naive and antigen-experienced compartments. Estimates of total diversity based on one million sequenced T cells were considered lower bounds and underestimates. Compared with the aged group, the long-lived group had more naive CD4+ T cells, fewer expanded clones and increased TCR diversity, suggesting age selection.

Receptor libraries were prepared by 5' RACE. Sequencing relied on an Illumina HiSeq 2500. A second PCR of roughly 6 to 11 cycles was run with a J-beta primer mix and a sample-barcoded 5' primer. A unique molecular identifier was introduced onto each TCR beta cDNA molecule by a template-switch 5' adaptor carrying 12 random nucleotides. Each sample yielded at least 3 million CDR3-containing paired-end reads. First-strand cDNA synthesis was performed from all RNA using the Mint cDNA synthesis kit, with priming by a TRBC-specific oligonucleotide. Following uracil-DNA glycosylase treatment, a first 18-cycle PCR with universal primers M1SS and BC2_uni_R was performed on all cDNA. Regarding the original processing steps: Normalization of each sample was performed by random selection of 1 million high-quality reads, each carrying a distinct molecular identifier. Reads with shared molecular identifiers were discarded instead of being binned into consensus sequences. CDR3 identification, clonotype clustering and error correction used MiTCR with a Q25 quality threshold and the strictest error-elimination algorithm. A nonparametric unseen species model with Euler transformation was used to estimate a lower bound on total TCR beta diversity. TCRdb's own reprocessing of the public reads used fastp at Q25 and MiXCR and kept productive beta chains. A single entry per CDR3 protein holds the most common genes and DNA from its merged rows. The V and J calls and clone size are TCRdb's, not the authors'. The sample records 1.6 million or so distinct CDR3 sequences, 34% of which are singletons. The ten biggest clones cover about 11% of the sample.

According to the germline V gene (reference sequence), CDR1 reads DFQATT and CDR2 reads SNEGSKA. V gives up 3 bases and J gives up 8 bases, and the segment between their germline ends measures 10 bases. Reading from cysteine to phenylalanine, the CDR3 counts 11 amino acids. The read is trimmed to its CDR3 DNA, 33 bases read in frame from base 1. Systemically healthy Caucasian individuals from Russia, 39 in total and aged about 6 to 100 years, were included as donors. Each donor gave 8 to 10 milliliters of peripheral blood, collected into EDTA-treated Vacutainer tubes. Ficoll-Paque density-gradient centrifugation was used to isolate PBMCs, with at least 6 million obtained per sample. Trizol reagent was used to extract total RNA from PBMCs, with at least 6 micrograms per sample. For every donor, flow cytometry on a PBMC aliquot measured the percentage of naive CD45RAhigh/CD27high T cells. This clonotype was seen repeatedly, ten times or more. Its antigen remains unidentified. Within one base of it there is no much larger clone, and no base qualities were kept.

This TCR derives from a woman younger than 45 in good health. Sequencing was done on a sample of blood. The chain is assembled from TRBV20-1 and TRBJ1-2, with the D gene not confidently named. Here the CDR3 is given as CSASRLPGYTF. The DNA sequence is given as TGCAGTGCTAGTAGGCTCCCGGGCTACACCTTC.